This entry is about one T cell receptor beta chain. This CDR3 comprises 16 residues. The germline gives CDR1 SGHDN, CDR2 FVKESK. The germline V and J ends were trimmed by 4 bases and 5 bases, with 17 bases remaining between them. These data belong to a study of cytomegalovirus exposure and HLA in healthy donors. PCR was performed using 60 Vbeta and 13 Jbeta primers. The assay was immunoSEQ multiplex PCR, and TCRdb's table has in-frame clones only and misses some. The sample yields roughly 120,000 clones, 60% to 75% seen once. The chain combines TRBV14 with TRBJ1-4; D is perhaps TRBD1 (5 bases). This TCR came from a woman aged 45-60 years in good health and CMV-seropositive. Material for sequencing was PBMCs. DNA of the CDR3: TGTGCCAGCAGCCTAATTGCCGGACACGTGAATGAAAAACTGTTTTTT. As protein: CASSLIAGHVNEKLFF. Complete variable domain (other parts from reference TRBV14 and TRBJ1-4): EAGVTQFPSHSVIEKGQTVTLRCDPISGHDNLYWYRRVMGKEIKFLLHFVKESKQDESGMPNNRFLAERTGGTYSTLKVQPAELEDSGVYFCASSLIAGHVNEKLFFGSGTQLSVL.